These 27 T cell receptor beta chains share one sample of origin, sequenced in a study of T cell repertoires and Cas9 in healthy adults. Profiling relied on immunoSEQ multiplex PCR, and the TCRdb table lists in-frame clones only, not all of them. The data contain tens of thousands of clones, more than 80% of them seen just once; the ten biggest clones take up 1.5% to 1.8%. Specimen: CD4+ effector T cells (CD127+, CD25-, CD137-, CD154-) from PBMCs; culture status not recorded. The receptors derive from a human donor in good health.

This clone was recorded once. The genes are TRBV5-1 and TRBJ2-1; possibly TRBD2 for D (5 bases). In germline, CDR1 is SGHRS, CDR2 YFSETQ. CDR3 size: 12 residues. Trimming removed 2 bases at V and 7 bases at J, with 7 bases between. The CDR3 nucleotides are TGCGCCAGCAGCTTTTCGGGGAATGAGCAGTTCTTC. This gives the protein CASSFSGNEQFF.

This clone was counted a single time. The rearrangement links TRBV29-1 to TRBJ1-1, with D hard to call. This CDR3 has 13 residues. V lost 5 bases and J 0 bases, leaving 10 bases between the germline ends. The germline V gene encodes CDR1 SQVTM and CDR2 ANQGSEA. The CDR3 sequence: CSVSGNLNTEAFF. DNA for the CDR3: TGCAGCGTTTCGGGCAACTTGAACACTGAAGCTTTCTTT.

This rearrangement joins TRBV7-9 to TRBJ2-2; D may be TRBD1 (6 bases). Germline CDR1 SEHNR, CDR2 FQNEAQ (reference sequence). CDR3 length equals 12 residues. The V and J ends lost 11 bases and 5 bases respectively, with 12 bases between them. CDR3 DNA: TGTGCCGGCACACAGGGTACCGGGGAGCTGTTTTTT. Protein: CAGTQGTGELFF.

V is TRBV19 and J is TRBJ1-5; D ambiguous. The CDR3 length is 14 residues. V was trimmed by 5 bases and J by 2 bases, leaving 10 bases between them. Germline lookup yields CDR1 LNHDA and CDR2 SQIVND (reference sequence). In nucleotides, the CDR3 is TGTGCCAGTAGTCGAGGGTATGGCAATCAGCCCCAGCATTTT. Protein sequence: CASSRGYGNQPQHF.

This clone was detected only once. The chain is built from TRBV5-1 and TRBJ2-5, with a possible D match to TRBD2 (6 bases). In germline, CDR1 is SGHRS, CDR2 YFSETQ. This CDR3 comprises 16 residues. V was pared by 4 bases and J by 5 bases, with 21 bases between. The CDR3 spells CASSPAGLPVGETQYF. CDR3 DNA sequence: TGCGCCAGCAGCCCGGCGGGGCTCCCAGTGGGGGAGACCCAGTACTTC.

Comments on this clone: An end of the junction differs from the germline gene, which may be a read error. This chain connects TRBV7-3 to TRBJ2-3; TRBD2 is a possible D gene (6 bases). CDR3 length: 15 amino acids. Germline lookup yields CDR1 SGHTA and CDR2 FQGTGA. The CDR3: CASSSRSGYTDTRYF. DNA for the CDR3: TGTGCCAGCAGCTCCCGTAGCGGATACACAGATACGCGGTATTTT.

The CDR3 spells CASSPRGTDGYTF. CDR3 coding DNA: TGTGCCAGCTCACCGCGGGGAACGGATGGCTACACCTTC. The chain is built from TRBV18 and TRBJ1-2; no definite D call. Between the trimmed V and J ends, which lost 3 bases and 6 bases, there was a span of 11 bases. The CDR3 is 13 amino acids. Germline V CDR1 and CDR2: KGHSH, LQKENI.

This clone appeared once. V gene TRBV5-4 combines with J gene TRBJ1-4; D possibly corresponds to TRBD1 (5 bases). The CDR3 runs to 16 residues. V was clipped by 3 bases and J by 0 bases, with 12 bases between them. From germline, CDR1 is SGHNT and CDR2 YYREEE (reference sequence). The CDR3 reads CASSWDLAATNEKLFF. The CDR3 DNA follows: TGTGCCAGCAGCTGGGACCTTGCAGCAACTAATGAAAAACTGTTTTTT.

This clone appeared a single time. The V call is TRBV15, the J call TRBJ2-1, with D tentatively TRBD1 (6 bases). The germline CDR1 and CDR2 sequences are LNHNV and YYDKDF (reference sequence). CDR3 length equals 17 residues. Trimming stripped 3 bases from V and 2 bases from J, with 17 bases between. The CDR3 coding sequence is TGTGCCACCAGCAGGCTTTCCGGGACAAAGGCCTACAATGAGCAGTTCTTC. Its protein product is CATSRLSGTKAYNEQFF.

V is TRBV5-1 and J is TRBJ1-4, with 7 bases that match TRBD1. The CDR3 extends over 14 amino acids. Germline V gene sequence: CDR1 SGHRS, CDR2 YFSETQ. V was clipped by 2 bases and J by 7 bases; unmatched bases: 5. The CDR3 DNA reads TGCGCCAGCAGCTTCGTACAGGGGACTGAAAAACTGTTTTTT. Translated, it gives CASSFVQGTEKLFF.

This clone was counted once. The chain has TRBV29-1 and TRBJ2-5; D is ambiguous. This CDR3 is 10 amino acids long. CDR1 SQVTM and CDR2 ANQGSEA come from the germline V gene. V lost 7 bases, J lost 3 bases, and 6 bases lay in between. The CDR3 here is CSARKETQYF. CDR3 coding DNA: TGCAGCGCGCGGAAAGAGACCCAGTACTTC.

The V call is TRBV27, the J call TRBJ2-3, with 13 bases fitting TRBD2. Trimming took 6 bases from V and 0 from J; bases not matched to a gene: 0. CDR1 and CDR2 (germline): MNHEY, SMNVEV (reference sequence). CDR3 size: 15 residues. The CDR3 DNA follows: TGTGCCAGCAGGGGACTAGCGGGGAGCACAGATACGCAGTATTTT. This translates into CASRGLAGSTDTQYF.

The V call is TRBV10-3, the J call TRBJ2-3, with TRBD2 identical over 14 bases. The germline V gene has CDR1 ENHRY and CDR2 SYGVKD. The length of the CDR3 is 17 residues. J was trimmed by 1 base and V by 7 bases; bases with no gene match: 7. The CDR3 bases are TGTGCCATCACTGGGACTAGCGGGAGAGGGGGCACAGATACGCAGTATTTT. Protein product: CAITGTSGRGGTDTQYF.

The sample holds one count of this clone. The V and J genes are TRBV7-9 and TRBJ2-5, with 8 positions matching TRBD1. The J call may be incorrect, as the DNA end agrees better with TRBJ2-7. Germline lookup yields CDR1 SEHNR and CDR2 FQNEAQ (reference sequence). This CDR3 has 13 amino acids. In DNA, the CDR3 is TGTGCCAGCAGCTCGGACAGGGTATACGAGCAGTACTTC. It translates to CASSSDRVYEQYF.

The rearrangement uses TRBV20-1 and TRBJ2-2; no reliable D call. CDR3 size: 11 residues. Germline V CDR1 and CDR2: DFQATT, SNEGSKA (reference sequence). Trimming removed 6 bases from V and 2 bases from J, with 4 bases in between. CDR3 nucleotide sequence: TGCAGTGCCATTAACACCGGGGAGCTGTTTTTT. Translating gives CSAINTGELFF.

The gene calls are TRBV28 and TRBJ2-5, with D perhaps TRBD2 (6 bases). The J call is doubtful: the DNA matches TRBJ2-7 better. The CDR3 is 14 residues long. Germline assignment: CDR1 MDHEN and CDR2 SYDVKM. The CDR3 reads CASSSSRGLYEQYF. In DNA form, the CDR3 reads TGTGCCAGCAGTTCCTCGCGGGGTCTTTACGAGCAGTACTTC.

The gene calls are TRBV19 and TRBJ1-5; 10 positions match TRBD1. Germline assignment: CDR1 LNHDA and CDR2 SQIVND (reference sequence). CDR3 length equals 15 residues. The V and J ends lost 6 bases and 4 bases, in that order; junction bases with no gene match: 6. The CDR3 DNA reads TGTGCCAGTAGCCGGGACAGGGGTCCAAATCAGCCCCAGCATTTT. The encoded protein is CASSRDRGPNQPQHF. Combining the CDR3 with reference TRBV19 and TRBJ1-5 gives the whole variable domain DGGITQSPKYLFRKEGQNVTLSCEQNLNHDAMYWYRQDPGQGLRLIYYSQIVNDFQKGDIAEGYSVSREKKESFPLTVTSAQKNPTAFYLCASSRDRGPNQPQHFGDGTRLSIL.

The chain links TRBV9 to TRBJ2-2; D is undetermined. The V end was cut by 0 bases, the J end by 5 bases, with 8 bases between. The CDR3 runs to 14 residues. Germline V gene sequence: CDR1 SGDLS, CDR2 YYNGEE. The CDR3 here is CASSVEGRTGELFF. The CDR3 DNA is TGTGCCAGCAGCGTAGAGGGTCGGACCGGGGAGCTGTTTTTT.

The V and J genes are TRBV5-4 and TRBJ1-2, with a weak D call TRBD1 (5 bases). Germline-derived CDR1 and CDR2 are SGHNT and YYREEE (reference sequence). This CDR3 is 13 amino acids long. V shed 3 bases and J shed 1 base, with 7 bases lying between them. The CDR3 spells CASSSGGNYGYTF. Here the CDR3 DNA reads TGTGCCAGCAGCTCCGGGGGTAACTATGGCTACACCTTC.

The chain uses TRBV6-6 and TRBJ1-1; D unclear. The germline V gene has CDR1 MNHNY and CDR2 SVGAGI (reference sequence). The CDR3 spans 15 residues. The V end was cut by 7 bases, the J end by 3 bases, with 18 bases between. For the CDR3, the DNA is TGTGCCAGCATCCTAGGGTCCGGACGGGACACTGAAGCTTTCTTT. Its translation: CASILGSGRDTEAFF.

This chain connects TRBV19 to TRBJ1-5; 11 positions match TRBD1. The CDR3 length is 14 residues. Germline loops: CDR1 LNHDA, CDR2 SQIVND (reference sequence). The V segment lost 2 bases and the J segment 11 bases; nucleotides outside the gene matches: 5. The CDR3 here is CASSISGTGGTQHF. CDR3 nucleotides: TGTGCCAGTAGTATATCTGGGACAGGGGGAACCCAGCATTTT.

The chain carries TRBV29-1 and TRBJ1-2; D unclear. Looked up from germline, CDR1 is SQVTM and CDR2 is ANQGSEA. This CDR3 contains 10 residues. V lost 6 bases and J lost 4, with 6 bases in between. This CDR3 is CSVSGYGYTF. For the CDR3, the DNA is TGCAGCGTCTCAGGCTATGGCTACACCTTC.

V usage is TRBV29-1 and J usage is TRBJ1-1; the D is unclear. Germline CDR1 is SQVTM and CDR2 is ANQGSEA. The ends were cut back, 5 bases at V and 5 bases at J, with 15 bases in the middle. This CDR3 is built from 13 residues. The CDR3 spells CSVTAGSRTEAFF. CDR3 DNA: TGCAGCGTTACGGCTGGCTCTAGGACTGAAGCTTTCTTT.

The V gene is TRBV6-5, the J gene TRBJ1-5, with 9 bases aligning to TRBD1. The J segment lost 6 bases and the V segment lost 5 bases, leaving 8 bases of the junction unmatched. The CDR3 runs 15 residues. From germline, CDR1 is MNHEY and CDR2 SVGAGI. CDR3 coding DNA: TGTGCCAGCAGTGGGGGGACAGGGTTTGTTCAGCCCCAGCATTTT. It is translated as CASSGGTGFVQPQHF.

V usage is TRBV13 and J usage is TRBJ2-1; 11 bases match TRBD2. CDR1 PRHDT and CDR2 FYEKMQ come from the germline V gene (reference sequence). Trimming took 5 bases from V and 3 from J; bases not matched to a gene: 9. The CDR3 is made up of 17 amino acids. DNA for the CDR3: TGTGCCAGCAGCCCGACGGTACTAGCGGGAGACTACAATGAGCAGTTCTTC. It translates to CASSPTVLAGDYNEQFF.

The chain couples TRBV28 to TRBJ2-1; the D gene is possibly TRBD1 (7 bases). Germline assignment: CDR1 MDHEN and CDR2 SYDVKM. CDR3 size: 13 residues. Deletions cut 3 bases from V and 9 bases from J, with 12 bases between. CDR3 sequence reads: CASSFLQGGEQFF. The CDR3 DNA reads TGTGCCAGCAGTTTCCTCCAGGGGGGTGAGCAGTTCTTC. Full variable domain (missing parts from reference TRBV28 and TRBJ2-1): DVKVTQSSRYLVKRTGEKVFLECVQDMDHENMFWYRQDPGLGLRLIYFSYDVKMKEKGDIPEGYSVSREKKERFSLILESASTNQTSMYLCASSFLQGGEQFFGPGTRLTVL.

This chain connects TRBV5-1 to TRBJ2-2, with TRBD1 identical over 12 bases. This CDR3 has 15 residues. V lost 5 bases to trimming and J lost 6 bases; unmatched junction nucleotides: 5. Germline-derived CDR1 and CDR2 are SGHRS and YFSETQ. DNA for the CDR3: TGCGCCAGCAGTCCGGGACAGGGGGCCGCCGGGGAGCTGTTTTTT. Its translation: CASSPGQGAAGELFF.